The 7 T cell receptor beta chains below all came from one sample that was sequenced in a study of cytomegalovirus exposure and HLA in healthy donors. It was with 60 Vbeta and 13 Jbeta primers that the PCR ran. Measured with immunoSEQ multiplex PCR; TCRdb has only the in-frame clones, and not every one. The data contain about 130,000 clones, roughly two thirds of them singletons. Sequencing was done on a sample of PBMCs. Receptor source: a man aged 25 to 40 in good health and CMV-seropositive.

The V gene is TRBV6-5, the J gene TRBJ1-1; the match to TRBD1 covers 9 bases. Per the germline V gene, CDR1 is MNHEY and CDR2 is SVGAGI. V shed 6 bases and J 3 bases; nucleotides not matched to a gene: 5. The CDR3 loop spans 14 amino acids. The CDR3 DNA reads TGTGCCAGCAGAGACAGGGGGAAGTACACTGAAGCTTTCTTT. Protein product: CASRDRGKYTEAFF.

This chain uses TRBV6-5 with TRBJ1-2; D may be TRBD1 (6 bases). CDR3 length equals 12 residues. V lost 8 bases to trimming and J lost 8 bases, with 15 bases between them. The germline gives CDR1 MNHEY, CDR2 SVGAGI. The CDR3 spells CASGRGALGYTF. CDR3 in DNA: TGTGCCAGCGGACGGGGGGCCCTAGGCTACACCTTC.

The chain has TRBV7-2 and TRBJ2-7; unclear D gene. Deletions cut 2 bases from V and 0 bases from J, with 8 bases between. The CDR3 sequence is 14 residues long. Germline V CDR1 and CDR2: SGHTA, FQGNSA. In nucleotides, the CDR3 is TGTGCCAGCAGCTTATCCTACAGCTCCTACGAGCAGTACTTC. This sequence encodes CASSLSYSSYEQYF.

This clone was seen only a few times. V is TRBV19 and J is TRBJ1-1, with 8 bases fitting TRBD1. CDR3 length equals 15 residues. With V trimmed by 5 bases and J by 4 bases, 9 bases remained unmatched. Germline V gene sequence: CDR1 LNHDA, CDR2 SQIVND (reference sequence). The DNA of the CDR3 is TGTGCCAGTAGTCTACTTCAGGGGGCAGGCACTGAAGCTTTCTTT. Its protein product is CASSLLQGAGTEAFF. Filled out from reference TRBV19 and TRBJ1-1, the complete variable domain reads DGGITQSPKYLFRKEGQNVTLSCEQNLNHDAMYWYRQDPGQGLRLIYYSQIVNDFQKGDIAEGYSVSREKKESFPLTVTSAQKNPTAFYLCASSLLQGAGTEAFFGQGTRLTVV.

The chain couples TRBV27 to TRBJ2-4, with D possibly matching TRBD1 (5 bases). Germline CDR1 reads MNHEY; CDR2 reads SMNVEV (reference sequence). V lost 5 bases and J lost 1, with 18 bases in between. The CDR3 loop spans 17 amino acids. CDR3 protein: CASSLQEPSVAKNIQYF. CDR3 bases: TGTGCCAGCAGTCTACAGGAGCCGTCTGTGGCCAAAAACATTCAGTACTTC.

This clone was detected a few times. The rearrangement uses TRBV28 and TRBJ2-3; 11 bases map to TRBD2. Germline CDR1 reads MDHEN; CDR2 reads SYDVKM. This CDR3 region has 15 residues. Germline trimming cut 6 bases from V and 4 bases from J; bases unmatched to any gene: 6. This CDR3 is CASSHSGRAPDTQYF. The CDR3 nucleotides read TGTGCCAGCAGCCATAGCGGGAGGGCCCCAGATACGCAGTATTTT.

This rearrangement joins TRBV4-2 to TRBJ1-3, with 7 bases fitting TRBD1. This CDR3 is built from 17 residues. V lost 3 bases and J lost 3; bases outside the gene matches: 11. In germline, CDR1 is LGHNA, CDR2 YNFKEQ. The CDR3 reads CASSHTPNRGSGNTIYF. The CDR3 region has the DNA TGTGCCAGCAGCCACACGCCCAACAGGGGAAGTGGAAACACCATATATTTT.